One and the same sample provided the 29 T cell receptor beta chains below, sequenced in a study of blood T cells in healthy people across ages. PCR was performed a second time for about 7 to 12 cycles using a sample-barcoded 5' primer and a J-beta primer mix. TCRdb processed the 5' RACE reads anew with MiXCR; each CDR3 protein has one entry. Of 1.5 million to 2 million distinct CDR3 sequences detected, roughly 49% appear once; the ten largest clones hold 2% to 2.5%. Sequencing input: blood. The receptor source for this set is a woman between 40 and 50 years old in good health.

The rearrangement joins TRBV29-1 to TRBJ2-3; a possible D gene is TRBD2 (6 bases). Germline V gives CDR1 SQVTM, CDR2 ANQGSEA. The CDR3 runs to 16 residues. V shed 4 bases and J shed 5 bases, with 22 bases lying between them. Written as DNA, the CDR3 is TGCAGCGTTGTTGCGGGGTCCAGGATTGCGGGAGATACGCAGTATTTT. Its protein product is CSVVAGSRIAGDTQYF.

This chain links TRBV25-1 with TRBJ2-7; 7 nucleotides align to TRBD1. The J call may be incorrect, as the DNA end agrees better with TRBJ2-5. This CDR3 region has 14 residues. Germline V gene sequence: CDR1 MGHDK, CDR2 SYGVNS. The CDR3 reads CASADTGADETQYF. The CDR3 DNA follows: TGTGCCAGCGCGGATACAGGGGCCGATGAGACCCAGTACTTC.

The chain uses TRBV7-2 and TRBJ1-2; D gene uncertain. This CDR3 has 12 residues. V was clipped by 5 bases and J by 4 bases, with 8 bases between them. Germline assignment: CDR1 SGHTA and CDR2 FQGNSA. The CDR3 sequence: CASSDVGYGYTF. The CDR3 DNA sequence: TGTGCCAGCAGCGATGTAGGCTATGGCTACACCTTC. Full variable domain (outside the CDR3, taken from reference TRBV7-2 and TRBJ1-2): GAGVSQSPSNKVTEKGKDVELRCDPISGHTALYWYRQSLGQGLEFLIYFQGNSAPDKSGLPSDRFSAERTGGSVSTLTIQRTQQEDSAVYLCASSDVGYGYTFGSGTRLTVV.

The V and J genes are TRBV20-1 and TRBJ2-4, with TRBD1 matching 7 bases. V was clipped by 7 bases and J by 1 base; unmatched bases: 7. This CDR3 region has 14 residues. Germline values: CDR1 DFQATT, CDR2 SNEGSKA (reference sequence). CDR3 amino acids: CSGGDSVAKNIQYF. CDR3 sequence (DNA): TGCAGTGGAGGGGACAGTGTCGCCAAAAACATTCAGTACTTC.

Only a few counts were recorded for this clonotype. CDR3 DNA: TGTGCCAGCAGTTTATATTCCTACACAGATACGCAGTATTTT. Its translation: CASSLYSYTDTQYF. The V call is TRBV12-3 or TRBV12-4, the J call TRBJ2-3; no definite D call. The CDR3 is 14 residues long. V was shortened by 2 bases and J by 2 bases, with 8 bases between the two germline ends.

This clonotype was recorded a few times. This chain connects TRBV4-1 to TRBJ2-3; 10 bases are shared with TRBD1. V lost 4 bases and J lost 5; bases outside the gene matches: 6. CDR3 size: 15 residues. Per the germline V gene, CDR1 is MGHRA and CDR2 is YSYEKL. The CDR3 protein is CASSPWTGGIDTQYF. The CDR3 DNA reads as TGCGCCAGCAGCCCCTGGACAGGGGGGATAGATACGCAGTATTTT.

This clonotype occurred a few times. This chain uses TRBV7-9 with TRBJ2-1; TRBD1 aligns across 8 bases. Trimming cost V 4 bases and J 1 base; bases outside gene matches: 6. Germline CDR1 and CDR2: SEHNR and FQNEAQ (reference sequence). CDR3 length: 16 residues. The CDR3 DNA is TGTGCCAGCAGCTGGACAGGGAGGATTTCCTACAATGAGCAGTTCTTC. It specifies CASSWTGRISYNEQFF.

This chain links TRBV3-1 with TRBJ1-1; no reliable D call. CDR1 is LGHDT, CDR2 YNNKEL, per germline (reference sequence). The CDR3 extends over 8 amino acids. The CDR3 DNA follows: TGTCCGGGATCCGAAGCTTTCTTT. Protein sequence: CPGSEAFF.

The chain uses TRBV7-2 and TRBJ1-5; perhaps TRBD1 as D (5 bases). V was clipped by 3 bases and J by 4 bases, with 7 bases between them. Germline CDR1 and CDR2: SGHTA and FQGNSA. The CDR3 consists of 13 residues. The CDR3 spells CASSFDRNQPQHF. CDR3 DNA sequence: TGTGCCAGCAGCTTCGACAGAAATCAGCCCCAGCATTTT.

The table lists this clonotype with a few counts. J is TRBJ2-3 and V is TRBV10-3, with D possibly being TRBD2 (6 bases). The CDR3 is 18 residues long. Trimming left V 4 bases short and J 5 bases short, with 25 bases between. CDR1 is ENHRY, CDR2 SYGVKD, per germline. In DNA, the CDR3 is TGTGCCATCAGTGGTCGGGTCCCCACGCTTGCGGGGAAAGATACGCAGTATTTT. Residues: CAISGRVPTLAGKDTQYF.

This clonotype appeared once. The chain couples TRBV5-6 to TRBJ2-5, with D perhaps TRBD2 (5 bases). The DNA end is more similar to TRBJ2-7, so the J call may be wrong. The CDR3 runs 14 residues. Germline assignment: CDR1 SGHDT and CDR2 YYEEEE. Here the CDR3 reads CASSSGYGSHEQYF. CDR3 DNA sequence: TGTGCCAGCAGCTCGGGATATGGGTCACACGAGCAGTACTTC.

This rearrangement joins TRBV6-5 to TRBJ2-3; the match to TRBD2 covers 11 bases. The germline V gene has CDR1 MNHEY and CDR2 SVGAGI. Trimming took 6 bases from V and 8 from J; bases not matched to a gene: 13. The CDR3 is 16 amino acids. The CDR3 coding sequence is TGTGCCAGCAGCGTACTTAGCGGGGGGGCCGTCGGTACGCAGTATTTT. Translation gives CASSVLSGGAVGTQYF.

The V gene is TRBV6-5, the J gene TRBJ1-4; tentatively, D is TRBD1 (6 bases). CDR1 and CDR2 (germline): MNHEY, SVGAGI. The CDR3 consists of 14 residues. The V gene lost 4 bases and the J gene lost 4 bases, with 10 bases spanning the gap. The CDR3, as DNA: TGTGCCAGCAGTTTGACCAGGGGTAATGAAAAACTGTTTTTT. Translation: CASSLTRGNEKLFF.

This clonotype has only a few counts. The chain is built from TRBV29-1 and TRBJ1-4; the D is unclear. Germline loops: CDR1 SQVTM, CDR2 ANQGSEA. V was trimmed by 6 bases and J by 5 bases, leaving 19 bases between them. This CDR3 comprises 15 residues. The DNA of the CDR3 is TGCAGCGTGAACCAGGCCGTAGGATGGAATGAAAAACTGTTTTTT. Translation gives CSVNQAVGWNEKLFF.

CDR3 region: CASSPDGTEGTYEQYF. The CDR3 region has the DNA TGTGCCAGCAGTCCAGACGGGACAGAGGGTACCTACGAGCAGTACTTC. J is TRBJ2-7 and V is TRBV7-2, with 7 bases lining up with TRBD1. The CDR3 loop spans 16 amino acids. Germline CDR1 reads SGHTA; CDR2 reads FQGNSA. V trimming: 6 bases; J trimming: 2 bases; junction bases outside the gene matches: 13.

The chain employs TRBV6-4 and TRBJ1-1; 8 bases fit TRBD1. Germline V CDR1 and CDR2: MRHNA, SNTAGT. The CDR3 is 18 amino acids. V was pared by 4 bases and J by 2 bases, with 15 bases of the junction left unmatched. Here the CDR3 DNA reads TGTGCCAGCAGTGTGGGGCCCCTGACAGGGGAGCCCAACACTGAAGCTTTCTTT. Residues: CASSVGPLTGEPNTEAFF.

J is TRBJ2-3 and V is TRBV6-5; the match to TRBD2 covers 13 bases. The trim removed 6 bases at V and 5 bases at J, leaving 8 bases unmatched. CDR3 size: 16 residues. CDR1 MNHEY and CDR2 SVGAGI come from the germline V gene. This CDR3 reads CASRTTSGGAVDTQYF. CDR3 DNA: TGTGCCAGCAGGACCACTAGCGGGGGGGCGGTAGATACGCAGTATTTT.

The chain has TRBV7-2 and TRBJ1-2; no definite D call. Trimming shortened V by 1 base and J by 4 bases, and 10 bases separated the two germline ends. This CDR3 has 14 amino acids. Germline CDR1 is SGHTA and CDR2 is FQGNSA. The CDR3 nucleotides are TGTGCCAGCAGCTTAGTTCGCTCCTCCTATGGCTACACCTTC. It encodes CASSLVRSSYGYTF.

The chain has TRBV12-3 or TRBV12-4 and TRBJ1-2, with TRBD1 matching over 10 bases. The V and J ends lost 7 bases and 3 bases, in that order; junction bases with no gene match: 11. There are 16 residues in the CDR3. The CDR3 nucleotides are TGTGCCAGCACGCCTGGGTCCGGGACAGGGGACTATGGCTACACCTTC. This translates into CASTPGSGTGDYGYTF.

The rearrangement links TRBV2 to TRBJ2-1, with TRBD2 matching 12 bases. J gave up 7 bases and V 8 bases, and 12 bases lay outside the gene matches. Germline V gene lookup returns CDR1 SNHLY and CDR2 FYNNEI. This CDR3 is built from 16 residues. CDR3 in amino acids: CASHTSGGIFGNEQFF. The CDR3 nucleotides are TGTGCCAGCCACACTAGCGGGGGGATATTTGGGAATGAGCAGTTCTTC.

The J gene is TRBJ2-3, the V gene TRBV3-1; possibly TRBD2 for D (6 bases). The CDR3 contains 14 residues. Germline assignment: CDR1 LGHDT and CDR2 YNNKEL (reference sequence). V dropped 0 bases and J dropped 6 bases, with 10 bases sitting between them. CDR3 sequence: CASSQDPGLDTQYF. CDR3 DNA sequence: TGTGCCAGCAGCCAAGATCCGGGACTCGATACGCAGTATTTT.

A few counts support this clonotype. The chain uses TRBV27 and TRBJ1-2, with D tentatively TRBD1 (6 bases). The germline gives CDR1 MNHEY, CDR2 SMNVEV (reference sequence). Trimming removed 6 bases from V and 3 bases from J, with 23 bases in between. This CDR3 contains 17 residues. The chain's CDR3 is CASRQPDAGGLDYGYTF. CDR3 bases: TGTGCCAGCAGACAGCCCGACGCCGGGGGGCTGGACTATGGCTACACCTTC.

This clonotype has more than one count but fewer than ten. J is TRBJ2-1 and V is TRBV18, with D possibly matching TRBD2 (5 bases). Germline CDR1 is KGHSH and CDR2 is LQKENI. The CDR3 extends over 12 amino acids. The germline V and J ends were trimmed by 5 bases and 12 bases, with 14 bases remaining between them. CDR3 amino acids: CASSSLTGMQFF. DNA of the CDR3: TGTGCCAGCTCATCCTTGACGGGGATGCAGTTCTTC.

The V call is TRBV13, the J call TRBJ2-5; 7 bases map to TRBD2. J gave up 0 bases and V 1 base, and 14 bases lay outside the gene matches. Germline assignment: CDR1 PRHDT and CDR2 FYEKMQ (reference sequence). The length of the CDR3 is 19 residues. The CDR3 spells CASSLATQLASGNQETQYF. DNA of the CDR3: TGTGCCAGCAGCTTAGCAACCCAGTTGGCTAGCGGAAACCAAGAGACCCAGTACTTC.

This rearrangement joins TRBV13 to TRBJ2-1; D perhaps matches TRBD2 (7 bases). The germline V and J ends were trimmed by 2 bases and 8 bases, with 22 bases remaining between them. This CDR3 contains 17 residues. CDR1 is PRHDT and CDR2 is FYEKMQ in the germline V gene (reference sequence). This chain's CDR3 is CASSLYRRGTTRDEQFF. The CDR3 nucleotides are TGTGCCAGCAGCTTATACCGTAGGGGGACTACCCGCGATGAGCAGTTCTTC.

This clonotype occurred a few times. This rearrangement joins TRBV7-2 to TRBJ2-4; 11 nucleotides align to TRBD2. The CDR3 is made up of 16 amino acids. In germline, CDR1 is SGHTA, CDR2 FQGNSA. V lost 4 bases to trimming and J lost 5 bases; unmatched junction nucleotides: 7. CDR3: CASSSFATSGENIQYF. For the CDR3, the DNA is TGTGCCAGCAGCTCCTTCGCGACTAGCGGGGAAAACATTCAGTACTTC.

The gene calls are TRBV6-6 and TRBJ2-4; a possible D gene is TRBD1 (6 bases). The J call may be mistaken, given a closer DNA end match to TRBJ2-7. The CDR3 spans 13 residues. The germline gives CDR1 MNHNY, CDR2 SVGAGI (reference sequence). Written as DNA, the CDR3 is TGTGCCAGTACCCCGACCGACAGGTACGAGCAGTACTTC. Its protein is CASTPTDRYEQYF.

This clonotype has a handful of counts. The rearrangement links TRBV4-2 to TRBJ2-4, with 12 bases lining up with TRBD1. This CDR3 has 16 residues. Germline V lookup: CDR1 LGHNA, CDR2 YNFKEQ. V lost 2 bases and J lost 8; bases outside the gene matches: 7. CDR3 sequence: CASSQMRGQGADIQYF. In DNA, the CDR3 is TGTGCCAGCAGCCAAATGCGGGGACAGGGGGCTGACATTCAGTACTTC.

This clonotype was seen a handful of times. The chain has TRBV6-6 and TRBJ2-7; the D gene is possibly TRBD1 (6 bases). The CDR3 is 14 amino acids. The V end was cut by 5 bases, the J end by 6 bases, with 17 bases between. Germline CDR1 is MNHNY and CDR2 is SVGAGI (reference sequence). The CDR3 bases are TGTGCCAGCAGTAAGAACCGGGACAAACCCGAGCAGTACTTC. It encodes CASSKNRDKPEQYF.